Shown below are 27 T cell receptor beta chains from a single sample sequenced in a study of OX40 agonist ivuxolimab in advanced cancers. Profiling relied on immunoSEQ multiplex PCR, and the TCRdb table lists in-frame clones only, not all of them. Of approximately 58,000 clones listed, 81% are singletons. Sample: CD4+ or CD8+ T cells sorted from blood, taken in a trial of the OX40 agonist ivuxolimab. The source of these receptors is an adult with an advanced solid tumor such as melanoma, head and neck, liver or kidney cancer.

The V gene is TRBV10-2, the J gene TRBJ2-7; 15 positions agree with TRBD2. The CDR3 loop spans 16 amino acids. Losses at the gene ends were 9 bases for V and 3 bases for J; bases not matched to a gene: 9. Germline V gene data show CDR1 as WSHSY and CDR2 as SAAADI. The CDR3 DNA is TGCGCCAGTCGTCCGGGACTAGCGGGGGGTCACTACGAGCAGTACTTC. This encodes CASRPGLAGGHYEQYF.

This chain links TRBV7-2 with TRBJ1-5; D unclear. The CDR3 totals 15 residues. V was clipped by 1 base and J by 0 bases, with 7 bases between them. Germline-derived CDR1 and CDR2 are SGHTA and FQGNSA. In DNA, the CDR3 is TGTGCCAGCAGCTTAGTTGGGGATAGCAATCAGCCCCAGCATTTT. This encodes CASSLVGDSNQPQHF.

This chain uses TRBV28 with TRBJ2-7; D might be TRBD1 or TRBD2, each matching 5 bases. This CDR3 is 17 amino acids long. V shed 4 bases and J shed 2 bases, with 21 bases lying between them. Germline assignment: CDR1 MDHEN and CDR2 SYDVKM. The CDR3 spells CASSSPLGTESTYEQYF. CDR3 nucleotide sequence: TGTGCCAGCAGTTCACCCCTAGGGACCGAGTCTACCTACGAGCAGTACTTC.

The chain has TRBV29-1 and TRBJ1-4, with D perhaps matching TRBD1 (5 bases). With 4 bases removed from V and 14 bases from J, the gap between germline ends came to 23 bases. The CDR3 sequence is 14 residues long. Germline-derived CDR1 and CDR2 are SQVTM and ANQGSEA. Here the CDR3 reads CSVVSGGGAKGLFF. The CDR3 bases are TGCAGCGTTGTGTCAGGTGGCGGGGCTAAAGGGCTGTTTTTT.

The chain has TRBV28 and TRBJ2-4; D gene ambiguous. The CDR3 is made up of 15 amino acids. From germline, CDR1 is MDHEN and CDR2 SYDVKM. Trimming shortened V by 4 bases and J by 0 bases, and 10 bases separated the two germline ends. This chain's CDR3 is CASSSAGLAKNIQYF. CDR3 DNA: TGTGCCAGCAGTTCAGCAGGTCTAGCCAAAAACATTCAGTACTTC.

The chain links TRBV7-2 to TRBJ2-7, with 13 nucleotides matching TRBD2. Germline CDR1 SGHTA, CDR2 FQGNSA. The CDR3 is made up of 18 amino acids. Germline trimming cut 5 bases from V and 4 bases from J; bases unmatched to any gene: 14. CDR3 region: CASSSTSGGAGSPYEQYF. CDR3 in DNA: TGTGCCAGCAGCAGTACTAGCGGGGGGGCGGGCTCACCATACGAGCAGTACTTC. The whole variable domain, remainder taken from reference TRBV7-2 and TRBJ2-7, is GAGVSQSPSNKVTEKGKDVELRCDPISGHTALYWYRQSLGQGLEFLIYFQGNSAPDKSGLPSDRFSAERTGGSVSTLTIQRTQQEDSAVYLCASSSTSGGAGSPYEQYFGPGTRLTVT.

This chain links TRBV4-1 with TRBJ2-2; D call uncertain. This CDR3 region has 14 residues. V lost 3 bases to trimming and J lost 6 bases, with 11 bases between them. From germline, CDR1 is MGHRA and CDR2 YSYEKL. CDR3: CASSHSPRAGELFF. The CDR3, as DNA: TGCGCCAGCAGCCATTCCCCGCGCGCCGGGGAGCTGTTTTTT.

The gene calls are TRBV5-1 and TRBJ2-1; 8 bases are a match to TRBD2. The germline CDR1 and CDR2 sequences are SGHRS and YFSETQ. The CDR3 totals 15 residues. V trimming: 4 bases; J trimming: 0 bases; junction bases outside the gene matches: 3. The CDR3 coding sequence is TGCGCCAGCAGCGTAGCGGGGAGCTCCTACAATGAGCAGTTCTTC. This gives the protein CASSVAGSSYNEQFF.

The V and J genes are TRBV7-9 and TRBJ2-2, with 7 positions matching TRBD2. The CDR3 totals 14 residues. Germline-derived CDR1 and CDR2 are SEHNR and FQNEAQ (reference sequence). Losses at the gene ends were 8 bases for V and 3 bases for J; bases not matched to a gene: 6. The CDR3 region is CASRRLADTGELFF. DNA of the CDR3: TGTGCCAGCCGGCGCCTAGCGGACACCGGGGAGCTGTTTTTT.

DNA of the CDR3: TGTGCCAGCAGGGCTAGGGTCGAACCCGGGGAGCTGTTTTTT. Translated: CASRARVEPGELFF. J is TRBJ2-2 and V is TRBV6-5; D unclear. The CDR3 extends over 14 amino acids. CDR1 and CDR2 from the germline V gene are MNHEY and SVGAGI. Trimming took 6 bases from V and 6 from J, leaving 14 bases between them.

CDR3 protein: CASSLTGRKETQYF. CDR3 sequence (DNA): TGTGCCAGCAGCTTGACAGGGAGGAAAGAGACCCAGTACTTC. V usage is TRBV5-5 and J usage is TRBJ2-5; the D call may be TRBD1 or TRBD2 (6 bases each). CDR1 and CDR2 from the germline V gene are SGHKS and YYEKEE (reference sequence). CDR3 length equals 14 residues. V shed 1 base and J shed 3 bases, with 10 bases lying between them.

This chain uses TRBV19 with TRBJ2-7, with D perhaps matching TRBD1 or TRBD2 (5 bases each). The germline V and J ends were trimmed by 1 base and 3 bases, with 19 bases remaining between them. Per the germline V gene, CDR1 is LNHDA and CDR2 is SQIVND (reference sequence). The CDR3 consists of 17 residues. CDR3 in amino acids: CASSIGGTLHGLYEQYF. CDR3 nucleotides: TGTGCCAGTAGTATAGGAGGGACCCTTCACGGACTCTACGAGCAGTACTTC.

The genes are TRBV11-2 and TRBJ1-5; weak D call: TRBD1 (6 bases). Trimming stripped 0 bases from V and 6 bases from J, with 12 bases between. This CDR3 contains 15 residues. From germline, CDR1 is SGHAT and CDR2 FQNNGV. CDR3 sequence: CASSLDGGGAQPQHF. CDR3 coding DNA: TGTGCCAGCAGCTTAGATGGAGGGGGGGCTCAGCCCCAGCATTTT.

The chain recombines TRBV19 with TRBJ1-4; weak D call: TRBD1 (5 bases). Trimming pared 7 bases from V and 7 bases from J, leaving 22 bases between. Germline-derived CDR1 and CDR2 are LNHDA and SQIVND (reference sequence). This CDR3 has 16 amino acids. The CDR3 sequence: CASTPQWGGRSEKLFF. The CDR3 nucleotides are TGTGCCAGTACTCCCCAGTGGGGGGGGAGGAGTGAAAAACTGTTTTTT.

In nucleotides, the CDR3 is TGTGCCAGCAGTCGGACAGGACTTAATGAAAAACTGTTTTTT. Amino acids: CASSRTGLNEKLFF. The chain joins TRBV14 to TRBJ1-4; 7 bases are shared with TRBD1. Germline V gene data show CDR1 as SGHDN and CDR2 as FVKESK. The CDR3 has 14 amino acids. Trimming removed 6 bases from V and 4 bases from J; junction bases left unmatched: 5.

CDR3 DNA sequence: TGCGCCAGCAGCTTGGGACTAGGAGCAGATACGCAGTATTTT. Its translation is CASSLGLGADTQYF. The chain employs TRBV5-1 and TRBJ2-3; D is perhaps TRBD2 (6 bases). This CDR3 is 14 amino acids long. Between the trimmed V and J ends, which lost 0 bases and 4 bases, there was a span of 9 bases. From germline, CDR1 is SGHRS and CDR2 YFSETQ.

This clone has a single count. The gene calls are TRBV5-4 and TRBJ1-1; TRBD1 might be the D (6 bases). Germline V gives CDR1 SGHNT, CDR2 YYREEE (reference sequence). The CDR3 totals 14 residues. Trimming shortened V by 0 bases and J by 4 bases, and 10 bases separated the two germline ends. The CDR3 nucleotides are TGTGCCAGCAGCTTGGAGATGGGGGCCACTGAAGCTTTCTTT. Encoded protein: CASSLEMGATEAFF.

The CDR3 region has the DNA TGCAGCGTTGAAGGTGGCGGACAGGGATCGACAGATACGCAGTATTTT. Translating gives CSVEGGGQGSTDTQYF. V gene TRBV29-1 combines with J gene TRBJ2-3; 8 bases match TRBD1. With 1 base clipped from V and 3 bases from J, the junction kept 9 bases outside the gene matches. CDR1 is SQVTM, CDR2 ANQGSEA, per germline. The CDR3 consists of 16 residues.

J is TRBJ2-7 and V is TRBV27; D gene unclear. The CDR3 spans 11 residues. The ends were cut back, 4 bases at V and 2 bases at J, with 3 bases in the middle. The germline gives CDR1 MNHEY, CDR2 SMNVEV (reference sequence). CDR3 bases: TGTGCCAGCAGTTCCGCCTACGAGCAGTACTTC. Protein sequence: CASSSAYEQYF.

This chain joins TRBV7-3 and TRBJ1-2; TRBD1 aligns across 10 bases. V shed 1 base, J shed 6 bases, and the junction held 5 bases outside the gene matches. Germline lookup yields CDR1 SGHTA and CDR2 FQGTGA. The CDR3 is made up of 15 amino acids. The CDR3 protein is CASSLNPGTGDGYTF. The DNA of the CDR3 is TGTGCCAGCAGCTTAAACCCCGGGACAGGGGATGGCTACACCTTC.

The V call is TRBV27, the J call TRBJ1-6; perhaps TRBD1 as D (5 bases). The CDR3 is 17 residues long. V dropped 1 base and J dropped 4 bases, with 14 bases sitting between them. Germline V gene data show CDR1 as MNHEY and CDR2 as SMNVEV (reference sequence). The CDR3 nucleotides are TGTGCCAGCAGTTTATATGGGGGTAGGGAATATAATTCACCCCTCCACTTT. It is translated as CASSLYGGREYNSPLHF.

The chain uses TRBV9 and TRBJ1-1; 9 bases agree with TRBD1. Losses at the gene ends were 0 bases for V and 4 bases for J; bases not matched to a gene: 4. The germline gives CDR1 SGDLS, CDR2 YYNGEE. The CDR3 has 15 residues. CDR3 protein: CASSVGDRVATEAFF. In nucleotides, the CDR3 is TGTGCCAGCAGCGTAGGGGACAGGGTGGCCACTGAAGCTTTCTTT. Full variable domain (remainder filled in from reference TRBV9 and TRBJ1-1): DSGVTQTPKHLITATGQRVTLRCSPRSGDLSVYWYQQSLDQGLQFLIQYYNGEERAKGNILERFSAQQFPDLHSELNLSSLELGDSALYFCASSVGDRVATEAFFGQGTRLTVV.

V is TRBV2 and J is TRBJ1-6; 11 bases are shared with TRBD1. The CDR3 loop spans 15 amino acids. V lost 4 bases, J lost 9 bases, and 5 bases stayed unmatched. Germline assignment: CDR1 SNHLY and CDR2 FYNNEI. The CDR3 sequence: CASSVLGQGGSPLHF. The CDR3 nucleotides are TGTGCCAGCAGTGTTTTGGGACAGGGGGGTTCACCCCTCCACTTT.

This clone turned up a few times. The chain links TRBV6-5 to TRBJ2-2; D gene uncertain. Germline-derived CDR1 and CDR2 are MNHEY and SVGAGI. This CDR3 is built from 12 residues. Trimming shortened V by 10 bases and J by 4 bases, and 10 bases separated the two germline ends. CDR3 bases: TGTGCCACCACCCGAGGCACCGGGGAGCTGTTTTTT. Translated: CATTRGTGELFF.

Here the CDR3 reads CASSRGQDNSPLHF. In nucleotides, the CDR3 is TGTGCCAGCAGTCGGGGACAGGATAATTCACCCCTCCACTTT. The chain combines TRBV6-9 with TRBJ1-6; 8 bases line up with TRBD1. V shed 5 bases and J 5 bases; nucleotides not matched to a gene: 2. The CDR3 has 14 amino acids. In germline, CDR1 is MNHGY, CDR2 SVAAGI.

This chain's CDR3 is CASSLEFRGLSNEKLFF. Here the CDR3 DNA reads TGTGCCAGCAGCTTAGAGTTCAGGGGGTTATCTAATGAAAAACTGTTTTTT. The V and J genes are TRBV11-2 and TRBJ1-4, with TRBD1 matching 7 bases. The CDR3 totals 17 residues. CDR1 and CDR2 from the germline V gene are SGHAT and FQNNGV. Unmatched junction bases numbered 7, after V lost 0 bases and J lost 3 bases. Full variable domain (rest looked up from reference TRBV11-2 and TRBJ1-4): EAGVAQSPRYKIIEKRQSVAFWCNPISGHATLYWYQQILGQGPKLLIQFQNNGVVDDSQLPKDRFSAERLKGVDSTLKIQPAKLEDSAVYLCASSLEFRGLSNEKLFFGSGTQLSVL.

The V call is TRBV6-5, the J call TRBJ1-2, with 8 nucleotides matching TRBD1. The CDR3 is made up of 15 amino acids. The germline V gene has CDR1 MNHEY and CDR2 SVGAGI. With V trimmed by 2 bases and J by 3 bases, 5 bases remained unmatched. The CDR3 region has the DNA TGTGCCAGCAGTTACCGGGACAGGCTGCACTATGGCTACACCTTC. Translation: CASSYRDRLHYGYTF.